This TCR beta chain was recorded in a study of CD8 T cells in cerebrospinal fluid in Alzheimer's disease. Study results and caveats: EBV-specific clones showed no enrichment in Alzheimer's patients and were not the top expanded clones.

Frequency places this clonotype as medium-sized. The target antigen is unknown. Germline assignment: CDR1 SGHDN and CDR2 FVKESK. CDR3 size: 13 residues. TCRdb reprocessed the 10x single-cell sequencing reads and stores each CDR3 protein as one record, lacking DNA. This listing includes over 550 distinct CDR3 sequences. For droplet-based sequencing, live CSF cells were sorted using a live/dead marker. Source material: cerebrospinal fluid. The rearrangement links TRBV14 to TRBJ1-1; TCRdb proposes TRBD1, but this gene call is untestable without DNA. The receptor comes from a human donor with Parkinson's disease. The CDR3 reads CASNRQQNTEAFF. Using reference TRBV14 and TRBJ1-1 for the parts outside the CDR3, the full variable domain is EAGVTQFPSHSVIEKGQTVTLRCDPISGHDNLYWYRRVMGKEIKFLLHFVKESKQDESGMPNNRFLAERTGGTYSTLKVQPAELEDSGVYFCASNRQQNTEAFFGQGTRLTVV.